This T cell receptor (beta chain) was identified in a study of PD-1 blockade in classical Hodgkin lymphoma. This CDR3 spans 15 amino acids. The J segment lost 3 bases and the V segment lost 5 bases, leaving 7 bases of the junction unmatched. Germline CDR1 SGHVS, CDR2 FNYEAQ. Study observations and caveats: Differences between repertoires have undefined causes, possibly disease activity or prior therapy.

The time point is: newly diagnosed, previously untreated cHL patient sample. Thawed PBMCs were the source of CD8+ T cells, obtained through magnetic negative selection. Only one count was recorded for this clone. Its cognate antigen is unknown. Libraries were prepared by immunoSEQ multiplex PCR; TCRdb keeps only in-frame clonotypes and omits some of them. Here the sample spans 5,000 to 6,500 clones, roughly nine tenths being singletons. This chain joins TRBV7-6 and TRBJ1-3, with 7 bases fitting TRBD1. Specimen: CD8+ T cells from blood. This receptor was obtained from a human donor with classical Hodgkin lymphoma. Here the CDR3 DNA reads TGTGCCAGCAGCCTAGACAGGGAGTTTGGAAACACCATATATTTT. Encoded protein: CASSLDREFGNTIYF.